These T cell receptor beta chains were read from a single sample in a study of T cell responses to AZD1222 COVID-19 vaccine. Sequencing used immunoSEQ multiplex PCR; TCRdb keeps in-frame clones, though not all of them. The data contain 150,000 or so clones, about 90% of them seen just once; the ten biggest clones take up approximately 2.1%. This specimen was peripheral blood, taken on day 0 of AZD1222 vaccination. These receptors all come from an adult in good health. The CDR3 runs from the conserved cysteine through the conserved F or W. The D gene is left open where the match is weak. Part of the rows lack a size; the others show once, few, many or a class for expanded clones.

DNA	CDR3	D	V	J	size
TGTGCCAGCAGTTACGTGGTGGGGGAATACGAGCAGTACTTC	CASSYVVGEYEQYF	NA	TRBV6-5	TRBJ2-7	NA
TGTGCCAGCAGCTCTCGGACAGGGGCGAACACCGGGGAGCTGTTTTTT	CASSSRTGANTGELFF	TRBD1	TRBV7-6	TRBJ2-2	NA
TGTGCCAGCAGTTTACTGCAGGTTGGGGATACGCAGTATTTT	CASSLLQVGDTQYF	NA	TRBV27	TRBJ2-3	NA
TGTGCCAGCAGTTCATACAGGGTAAAGGGGAACACTGAAGCTTTCTTT	CASSSYRVKGNTEAFF	NA	TRBV28	TRBJ1-1	NA
TGTGCCAGCAGCTTGAGGGGGGGCACGTACGAGCAGTACTTC	CASSLRGGTYEQYF	NA	TRBV7-2	TRBJ2-7	NA
TGTGCCAGCAGCCTCCGCGGGGCCCCCCTCCACTTT	CASSLRGAPLHF	NA	TRBV3-1/TRBV3-2	TRBJ1-6	NA
TGCAGCGTTGAGGGTGGACAGGCAAACACTGAAGCTTTCTTT	CSVEGGQANTEAFF	TRBD1	TRBV29-1	TRBJ1-1	NA
TGTGCCAGCAGTGATTCAGGGACCGCTGAAGCTTTCTTT	CASSDSGTAEAFF	NA	TRBV2	TRBJ1-1	NA
TGTGCCAGCAGTCCGACAGGGAGGGGTACATACGAGCAGTACTTC	CASSPTGRGTYEQYF	NA	TRBV7-8	TRBJ2-7	NA
TGTGCCAGCAGGCCAGACAGGAACACTGAAGCTTTCTTT	CASRPDRNTEAFF	NA	TRBV7-9	TRBJ1-1	NA
TGCAGCGTTGCCGGCAGCGGTGGAGAGCAAGAGACCCAGTACTTC	CSVAGSGGEQETQYF	NA	TRBV29-1	TRBJ2-5	NA
TGTGCCAGCAGCCAAGCCCACCTAGCGGCGAACACCGGGGAGCTGTTTTTT	CASSQAHLAANTGELFF	TRBD2	TRBV3-1/TRBV3-2	TRBJ2-2	NA
TGTGCCAGCAGCTTCGAACAGGTCTCCGACGAGCAGTACTTC	CASSFEQVSDEQYF	NA	TRBV7-9	TRBJ2-7	NA
TGTGCCAGCAGTCCCTACAACGGTGAAGCTTTCTTT	CASSPYNGEAFF	NA	TRBV27	TRBJ1-1	few
TGTGCCAGCAGCCAAGGTAGCGGGGCCAACACAGATACGCAGTATTTT	CASSQGSGANTDTQYF	TRBD2	TRBV4-2	TRBJ2-3	NA
TGTGCCAGCAGGCGTGACGAAGGGAGCTATGGCTACACCTTC	CASRRDEGSYGYTF	NA	TRBV6-5	TRBJ1-2	NA
TGCGCCAGCAGCCAAGTCGGCGGGGTTAACACCGGGGAGCTGTTTTTT	CASSQVGGVNTGELFF	NA	TRBV4-3	TRBJ2-2	once
TGTGCCAGCAGCCAAACCGGGACTAGCTTCTCAGATACGCAGTATTTT	CASSQTGTSFSDTQYF	TRBD2	TRBV7-2	TRBJ2-3	NA
TGCAGCATGGACCGGGGGGATACCAATGAGCAGTTCTTC	CSMDRGDTNEQFF	TRBD2	TRBV29-1	TRBJ2-1	NA
TGCGCCAGCAGCCAAGGAACTAGCCAGGACTATGGCTACACCTTC	CASSQGTSQDYGYTF	NA	TRBV4-3	TRBJ1-2	NA